This is a list of T cell receptor beta chains from one sample in a study of T-cell reconstitution after alpha-beta-depleted transplantation in children. MiXCR was run by TCRdb on the PCR reads, yielding one entry per CDR3 protein. The table has 230,000 or so distinct CDR3 sequences, around 8.9% seen once. The source material was PBMCs from the stem cell graft donor, sampled from the stem cell graft. These receptors were obtained from a human donor who donated a stem cell graft to a child with SCID. Both conserved end residues are part of each CDR3. The D gene is left open where the match is weak. A row's size may be missing; if present it is once, few, many or a size class.

v_call	d_call	clone_size	j_call	cdr3_aa	cdr3_nt
TRBV7-9	TRBD1	many	TRBJ2-4	CASSQHRGQNIQYF	TGTGCCAGCAGCCAGCACAGGGGACAAAACATTCAGTACTTC
TRBV12-3/TRBV12-4	TRBD1	-	TRBJ1-1	CASRKNRGPPNTEAFF	TGTGCCAGCAGGAAAAACAGGGGCCCACCGAACACTGAAGCTTTCTTT
TRBV7-3	-	many	TRBJ1-1	CASSFGGRNSEAFF	TGTGCCAGCAGCTTCGGGGGGAGAAACTCTGAAGCTTTCTTT
TRBV7-6	TRBD1	many	TRBJ2-2	CASSFRSHDRGSRGTGELFF	TGTGCCAGCAGCTTTCGTTCTCACGACAGGGGTTCTCGAGGCACCGGGGAGCTGTTTTTT
TRBV12-3/TRBV12-4	TRBD1	many	TRBJ2-3	CASSDVGQVCTDTQYF	TGTGCCAGCAGCGATGTGGGACAGGTCTGCACAGATACGCAGTATTTT
TRBV10-3	-	many	TRBJ1-1	CAISGLNTEAFF	TGTGCCATCAGTGGACTGAACACTGAAGCTTTCTTT
TRBV19	-	many	TRBJ2-3	CASSITPPRGYGTGQYF	TGTGCCAGTAGTATAACGCCCCCGAGAGGGTACGGGACGGGACAATATTTT
TRBV6-5	-	few	TRBJ2-7	CASSYKGGSQYF	TGTGCCAGCAGTTATAAGGGGGGGTCGCAGTACTTC
TRBV5-1	TRBD1	many	TRBJ1-5	CASSLDSGGQPQHF	TGCGCCAGCAGCTTGGACTCAGGGGGTCAGCCCCAGCATTTT
TRBV7-2	-	many	TRBJ2-3	CASSLRSMGDTQYF	TGTGCCAGCAGCTTACGAAGCATGGGAGATACGCAGTATTTT
TRBV4-1	-	many	TRBJ2-2	CASSQDRDSLTGELFF	TGCGCCAGCAGCCAAGATCGCGACAGCCTCACCGGGGAGCTGTTTTTT
TRBV5-1	TRBD2	many	TRBJ2-1	CASSLAWGLAGGKSSYNEQFF	TGCGCCAGCAGCTTGGCCTGGGGACTAGCGGGGGGAAAAAGCTCCTACAATGAGCAGTTCTTC
TRBV5-1	-	many	TRBJ1-2	CASSLGVDYGYTF	TGCGCCAGCAGCTTGGGAGTAGACTATGGCTACACCTTC
TRBV5-6	-	many	TRBJ2-3	CASSRDFRWGDTQYF	TGTGCCAGCAGCCGGGACTTCCGTTGGGGAGATACGCAGTATTTT
TRBV5-1	TRBD2	many	TRBJ2-1	CASSFLTKRLAGSSYNEQFF	TGCGCCAGCAGCTTTCTTACTAAACGACTAGCGGGCTCGTCCTACAATGAGCAGTTCTTC
TRBV7-8	-	many	TRBJ1-1	CASSLRMRDTEAFF	TGTGCCAGCAGCTTAAGGATGCGGGACACTGAAGCTTTCTTT
TRBV6-1	-	many	TRBJ1-1	CASSLSLGAFF	TGTGCCAGCAGTTTAAGCCTTGGTGCTTTCTTT
TRBV5-5	TRBD1	many	TRBJ2-7	CASSLTGVEQYF	TGTGCCAGCAGCCTTACAGGGGTCGAGCAGTACTTC
TRBV4-2	TRBD1	many	TRBJ1-1	CASSHQTGSTEAFF	TGTGCCAGCAGCCACCAGACAGGGAGCACTGAAGCTTTCTTT
TRBV11-2	TRBD2	many	TRBJ2-5	CASSLEVAGGSKKETQYF	TGTGCCAGCAGCTTAGAGGTTGCGGGGGGGTCCAAAAAAGAGACCCAGTACTTC
TRBV5-1	-	many	TRBJ1-1	CASSLGAAMNTEAFF	TGCGCCAGCAGCTTGGGGGCAGCTATGAACACTGAAGCTTTCTTT
TRBV6-1	TRBD2	many	TRBJ2-7	CASSDPVAGRYEQYF	TGTGCCAGCAGTGATCCGGTAGCGGGGCGCTACGAGCAGTACTTC
TRBV15	-	many	TRBJ1-6	CATSEFLNSPLHF	TGTGCCACTTCAGAGTTTTTGAATTCACCCCTCCACTTT